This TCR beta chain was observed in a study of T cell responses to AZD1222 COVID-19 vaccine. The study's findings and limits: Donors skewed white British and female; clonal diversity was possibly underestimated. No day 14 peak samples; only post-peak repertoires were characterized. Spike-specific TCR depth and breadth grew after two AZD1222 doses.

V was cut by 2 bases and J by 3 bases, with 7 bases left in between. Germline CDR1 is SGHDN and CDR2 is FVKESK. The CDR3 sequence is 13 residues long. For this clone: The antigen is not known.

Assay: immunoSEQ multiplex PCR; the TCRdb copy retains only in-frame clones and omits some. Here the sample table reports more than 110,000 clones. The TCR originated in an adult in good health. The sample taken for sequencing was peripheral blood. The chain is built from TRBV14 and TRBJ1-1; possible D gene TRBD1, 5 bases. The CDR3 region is CASSQQGDTEAFF. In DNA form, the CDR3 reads TGTGCCAGCAGCCAACAGGGAGACACTGAAGCTTTCTTT.